Listed below are T cell receptor beta chains from one sample, sequenced in a study of blood T cell repertoires in COVID-19. Clones were sequenced by immunoSEQ multiplex PCR, and TCRdb holds only the in-frame ones, with some missing. Here the sample spans hundreds of thousands of clones, approximately 90% being singletons. Sequenced input: peripheral blood. The source is a man aged 55 to 69 with COVID-19, enrolled during active disease. Both conserved end residues are part of each CDR3. The D gene is left open where the match is weak. Part of the rows lack a size; the others show once, few, many or a class for expanded clones.

J gene | clone size | V gene | CDR3 length | D gene | CDR3 protein | CDR3 DNA
TRBJ1-5 | . | TRBV19 | 18 | TRBD1 | CASSETGGVGQFGQPQHF | TGTGCCAGTAGCGAAACAGGGGGCGTTGGGCAGTTCGGTCAGCCCCAGCATTTT
TRBJ2-2 | . | TRBV2 | 16 | . | CASSEAGGPGTGELFF | TGTGCCAGCAGTGAAGCGGGGGGACCCGGCACCGGGGAGCTGTTTTTT
TRBJ1-5 | . | TRBV19 | 17 | TRBD1 | CASSIRDRGLSNQPQHF | TGTGCCAGTAGTATCCGGGACAGGGGGCTATCGAATCAGCCCCAGCATTTT
TRBJ2-2 | . | TRBV19 | 15 | TRBD1 | CASAIRQGMAGELFF | TGTGCCAGTGCGATTAGACAGGGGATGGCCGGGGAGCTGTTTTTT
TRBJ1-2 | few | TRBV6-5 | 16 | . | CASSYSRAGDNYGYTF | TGTGCCAGCAGTTATTCCCGCGCAGGTGATAACTATGGCTACACCTTC
TRBJ1-5 | . | TRBV30 | 13 | . | CAWSGQGQGPQHF | TGTGCCTGGAGTGGTCAGGGTCAAGGGCCCCAGCATTTT
TRBJ1-2 | . | TRBV19 | 15 | . | CASSISPTGGYGYTF | TGTGCCAGTAGTATAAGCCCAACAGGAGGGTATGGCTACACCTTC
TRBJ2-3 | few | TRBV6-4 | 15 | TRBD1 | CASSDSGQGADTQYF | TGTGCCAGCAGTGACTCGGGACAGGGGGCGGATACGCAGTATTTT
TRBJ1-4 | . | TRBV7-9 | 15 | TRBD1 | CASSLSQGASEKLFF | TGTGCCAGCAGCTTATCTCAGGGGGCGAGTGAAAAACTGTTTTTT
TRBJ2-1 | . | TRBV7-2 | 13 | TRBD2 | CASSLGLANEQFF | TGTGCCAGCAGCCTCGGACTAGCCAATGAGCAGTTCTTC
TRBJ2-7 | . | TRBV14 | 13 | . | CASSQQGHYEQYF | TGTGCCAGCAGCCAACAGGGGCACTACGAGCAGTACTTC
TRBJ2-5 | . | TRBV27 | 14 | . | CASSPWAIQETQYF | TGTGCCAGCAGTCCCTGGGCCATTCAAGAGACCCAGTACTTC
TRBJ1-5 | . | TRBV24-1 | 21 | . | CATSDSATICRAVRSNQPQHF | TGTGCCACCAGTGATTCGGCCACGATCTGCAGGGCGGTCCGAAGTAATCAGCCCCAGCATTTT
TRBJ1-2 | few | TRBV6-5 | 14 | . | CASSYPGGAGGYTF | TGTGCCAGCAGTTACCCCGGGGGGGCAGGGGGCTACACCTTC
TRBJ1-2 | . | TRBV30 | 14 | . | CAWRAYWGQDGYTF | TGTGCCTGGAGAGCCTACTGGGGACAAGACGGCTACACCTTC
TRBJ2-2 | . | TRBV7-7 | 15 | . | CASSPRGYNTGELFF | TGTGCTAGCAGTCCGAGGGGGTACAACACCGGGGAGCTGTTTTTT
TRBJ2-3 | . | TRBV5-4 | 15 | TRBD1 | CASSTGGGITDTQYF | TGTGCCAGCAGCACAGGGGGAGGAATCACAGATACGCAGTATTTT